This is a list of T cell receptor beta chains from one sample in a study of monozygotic twins with cystic fibrosis. Here immunoSEQ multiplex PCR was the method, and the copy in TCRdb shows in-frame clones only, minus some. The sample yields tens of thousands of clones, 87% seen once. Sequencing used blood. All receptors come from a woman younger than 45 with cystic fibrosis. Both conserved end residues are part of each CDR3. The order of the fields is clone size, V gene, D gene, J gene, CDR3 DNA, CDR3 protein. D genes are given only for firm matches. Size tells how often a clone was seen (once, few, many) or the class of an expanded clone, and some rows leave it out.

NA	TRBV2	NA	TRBJ2-7	TGTGCCAGCACCGAGGACGCAGGATACTACGAGCAGTACTTC	CASTEDAGYYEQYF
once	TRBV2	TRBD1	TRBJ2-7	TGTGCCAGCCGACAGGGACCCTCCTACGAGCAGTACTTC	CASRQGPSYEQYF
NA	TRBV6-1	NA	TRBJ2-7	TGTGCCAGCAAAGGGACCATTCTTTCCTACGAGCAGTACTTC	CASKGTILSYEQYF
NA	TRBV7-2	TRBD2	TRBJ2-7	TGTGCCAGCAGCCTGGCGGGGGCCTACGAGCAGTACTTC	CASSLAGAYEQYF
NA	TRBV19	NA	TRBJ2-7	TGTGCCAGTAGTCCCCGCCCGTATGGGGCCGAGCAGTACTTC	CASSPRPYGAEQYF
once	TRBV9	TRBD2	TRBJ2-3	TGTGCCAGCAGCGAACTAGCGGGGGGCGGAGATACGCAGTATTTT	CASSELAGGGDTQYF
NA	TRBV5-1	TRBD1	TRBJ1-1	TGCGCCAGCAGCTGGGGGGACAGGGGACGGACTGAAGCTTTCTTT	CASSWGDRGRTEAFF
NA	TRBV5-1	TRBD1	TRBJ2-5	TGCGCCAGCAGCCTATCACAGGGGGAAGAGACCCAGTACTTC	CASSLSQGEETQYF
NA	TRBV5-4	TRBD1	TRBJ1-2	TGTGCCAGCAGCTCGACAGGGTACTATGGCTACACCTTC	CASSSTGYYGYTF
NA	TRBV19	NA	TRBJ1-6	TGTGCCAGTAGTCCCTCGACAAGGACACCCCTCCACTTT	CASSPSTRTPLHF
NA	TRBV9	TRBD1	TRBJ2-7	TGTGCCAGCAGCACGGGGACAGGGGACTACGAGCAGTACTTC	CASSTGTGDYEQYF
NA	TRBV10-2	NA	TRBJ2-5	TGCGCCAGCAGTGAAGGTTTCTTCCAAGAGACCCAGTACTTC	CASSEGFFQETQYF
NA	TRBV5-6	NA	TRBJ1-1	TGTGCCAGCAGCTTTTCAGTTAATGAAGCTTTCTTT	CASSFSVNEAFF
NA	TRBV6-1	TRBD1	TRBJ1-2	TGTGCCAGCAGTAGACAGGGGGGCGGCTACACCTTC	CASSRQGGGYTF
NA	TRBV6-1	NA	TRBJ1-6	TGTGCCAGCAGTGAAGGGATTAATTCACCCCTCCACTTT	CASSEGINSPLHF
NA	TRBV7-8	NA	TRBJ2-7	TGTGCCAGCAGCTCGACAGTGAGCTCCTACGAGCAGTACTTC	CASSSTVSSYEQYF
NA	TRBV18	NA	TRBJ1-6	TGTGCCAGCTCACCCTCCTACGCAGCTTATAATTCACCCCTCCACTTT	CASSPSYAAYNSPLHF
NA	TRBV7-9	TRBD2	TRBJ2-4	TGTGCCAGCAGCCCCCCGGCGGTAGCGGGGGCCCAGGGGTACTTC	CASSPPAVAGAQGYF
NA	TRBV19	TRBD1	TRBJ1-2	TGTGCCAGTAGTATATATGAGATCGTCTCGGACAGGAGAGGCTACACCTTC	CASSIYEIVSDRRGYTF
NA	TRBV6-1	TRBD2	TRBJ2-5	TGTGCCAGCAGTGTTGGCGGGAGGGAGACCCAGTACTTC	CASSVGGRETQYF
NA	TRBV18	TRBD1	TRBJ1-2	TGTGCCAGCTCACCCCAGGACAGGGTTGGTGGCTACACCTTC	CASSPQDRVGGYTF
NA	TRBV6-1	NA	TRBJ2-3	TGTGCCAGCAGTGAATTGGGAGATACGCAGTATTTT	CASSELGDTQYF
NA	TRBV5-8	TRBD1	TRBJ1-5	TGTGCCAGCAGCAGAGGACAGGGTCAGCCCCAGCATTTT	CASSRGQGQPQHF
NA	TRBV4-3	NA	TRBJ2-1	TGCGCCAGCAGCCAAGGGGCCCAATGGCAGGGGGGCAATGAGCAGTTCTTC	CASSQGAQWQGGNEQFF
NA	TRBV27	TRBD2	TRBJ2-1	TGTGCCAGCAGCATAGCGGGGGGGTACAATGAGCAGTTCTTC	CASSIAGGYNEQFF
once	TRBV4-1	TRBD2	TRBJ2-3	TGCGCCAGCAGCCAAGAGCCTAGCGGTTATGCAGATACGCAGTATTTT	CASSQEPSGYADTQYF
NA	TRBV7-2	NA	TRBJ2-5	TGTGCCAGCAGCGCAGGGTCGGCAAGGGTAGAGACCCAGTACTTC	CASSAGSARVETQYF
NA	TRBV5-5	NA	TRBJ2-1	TGTGCCAGCAGCTGGGAGGCGATGACCTATGAGCAGTTCTTC	CASSWEAMTYEQFF
NA	TRBV6-1	NA	TRBJ1-2	TGTGCCAGCATTTGGGACTTCGGGGGCTACACCTTC	CASIWDFGGYTF
NA	TRBV7-2	NA	TRBJ2-7	TGTGCCAGCAGCTTAACATCCTACGAGCAGTACTTC	CASSLTSYEQYF
NA	TRBV4-1	NA	TRBJ1-1	TGCGCCAGCAGCCAAGGGAGGTCCACTGAAGCTTTCTTT	CASSQGRSTEAFF
NA	TRBV19	TRBD2	TRBJ2-3	TGTGCCAGTAGTATCGCTAGCGGGACATCGGATACGCAGTATTTT	CASSIASGTSDTQYF
NA	TRBV6-1	NA	TRBJ2-2	TGTGCCAGCCTACGGGAGGACAGGCGTACCGGGGAGCTGTTTTTT	CASLREDRRTGELFF
NA	TRBV7-9	NA	TRBJ2-1	TGTGCCAGCAGCCGTGGACATTACAATGAGCAGTTCTTC	CASSRGHYNEQFF
once	TRBV18	TRBD1	TRBJ1-1	TGTGCCAGCTCACGGACAGGGAACACTGAAGCTTTCTTT	CASSRTGNTEAFF
NA	TRBV6-1	NA	TRBJ2-7	TGTGCCAGCAGTGAGAAGGATGCCTACGAGCAGTACTTC	CASSEKDAYEQYF
NA	TRBV18	NA	TRBJ1-6	TGTGCCAGCTCACGCACAACCAGCTCCTATAATTCACCCCTCCACTTT	CASSRTTSSYNSPLHF
NA	TRBV5-6	NA	TRBJ1-2	TGTGCCAGCAGCTTGGGGTTAGGCAGGCACCCTACCAACTATGGCTACACCTTC	CASSLGLGRHPTNYGYTF
NA	TRBV7-9	NA	TRBJ1-1	TGTGCCAGCAGCCGAGGAACGAACACTGAAGCTTTCTTT	CASSRGTNTEAFF
NA	TRBV4-1	TRBD1	TRBJ1-2	TGCGCCAGCAGCCAAGTGACTCATGTGGCAGGGGGCTATCCTAACTATGGCTACACCTTC	CASSQVTHVAGGYPNYGYTF
once	TRBV6-5	TRBD1	TRBJ2-7	TGTGCCAGCAATGGGAGACAGGGGTCCTACGAGCAGTACTTC	CASNGRQGSYEQYF
once	TRBV29-1	NA	TRBJ2-5	TGCAGCGTTTTGCCCACGGCGGGGCCCGTGGGGGCGACCCAGTACTTC	CSVLPTAGPVGATQYF
NA	TRBV4-1	TRBD2	TRBJ2-3	TGCGCCAGCAGCCAAGAGGGGCCGGGAGCGGGGCCTCGGGGGGATACGCAGTATTTT	CASSQEGPGAGPRGDTQYF
NA	TRBV4-2	NA	TRBJ2-5	TGTGCCAGCAGCCAAGGGGGTGAGAGGCAAGAGACCCAGTACTTC	CASSQGGERQETQYF